These 31 T cell receptor beta chains originate from one sample sequenced in a study of human T cells and chemical hapten exposure. Time point noted: patch test 2, 6 weeks after DPC sensitization. As for treatment: therapeutic diphenylcyclopropenone sensitization with weekly scalp DPC. TCRdb itself ran the RACE reads through MiXCR, one entry per CDR3 protein. The sample records 75,000 to 95,000 distinct CDR3 sequences, 8% to 13% being singletons. The input for sequencing was whole blood, taken in connection with sensitization to the hapten diphenylcyclopropenone (DPC). The receptor source for this set is a middle-aged man with alopecia areata. Some clones in this sample may be carry-over from other donors' samples.

A word on this clonotype: The junction departs from the called germline gene at one end, perhaps through a read error. The V and J genes are TRBV7-2 and TRBJ2-3; 13 bases fit TRBD2. Looked up from germline, CDR1 is SGHTA and CDR2 is FQGNSA. The CDR3 covers 14 residues. CDR3 region: CASSPGTSGTAGAF. CDR3 in DNA: TGTGCCAGCAGCCCCGGGACTAGCGGGACCGCAGGGGCCTTT.

This clonotype showed up many times. The gene calls are TRBV6-5 and TRBJ1-2; 10 bases fit TRBD1. Losses at the gene ends were 5 bases for V and 8 bases for J; bases not matched to a gene: 8. The CDR3 loop spans 14 amino acids. Germline V lookup: CDR1 MNHEY, CDR2 SVGAGI. CDR3 nucleotide sequence: TGTGCCAGCAGTCCCCGGGACAGGGGAGACGGCTACACCTTC. It codes for CASSPRDRGDGYTF.

This clonotype occurred many times. V gene TRBV4-1 combines with J gene TRBJ1-5, with D possibly matching TRBD1 (5 bases). This CDR3 contains 17 residues. The germline CDR1 and CDR2 sequences are MGHRA and YSYEKL. V lost 0 bases and J 1 base, leaving 13 bases between the germline ends. CDR3 nucleotides: TGCGCCAGCAGCCAAGACTCAGGGTTCCAGAGCAATCAGCCCCAGCATTTT. Amino acid sequence: CASSQDSGFQSNQPQHF.

This clonotype was found a few times. The J gene is TRBJ2-2, the V gene TRBV12-3 or TRBV12-4; no clear D. The CDR3 contains 14 residues. Trimming pared 5 bases from V and 1 base from J, leaving 8 bases between. This CDR3 reads CASSQSRNTGELFF. As DNA, the CDR3 is TGTGCCAGCAGTCAATCCCGGAACACCGGGGAGCTGTTTTTT.

The sample holds a few counts of this clonotype. V is TRBV12-3 or TRBV12-4 and J is TRBJ2-7; 12 bases line up with TRBD2. CDR3 length equals 18 residues. With V trimmed by 1 base and J by 1 base, 8 bases remained unmatched. This chain's CDR3 is CASSLGASGRAGSYEQYV. The DNA of the CDR3 is TGTGCCAGCAGTTTAGGGGCTAGCGGGAGGGCCGGGTCCTACGAGCAGTACGTC.

The chain combines TRBV5-1 with TRBJ2-4; TRBD1 is a possible D gene (5 bases). The V and J ends lost 6 bases and 7 bases respectively, with 14 bases between them. Germline V gene sequence: CDR1 SGHRS, CDR2 YFSETQ. CDR3 length equals 13 residues. The CDR3 bases are TGCGCCAGCACCTCCGGGCCAGGGAACATTCAGTACTTC. Translation: CASTSGPGNIQYF.

The V and J genes are TRBV20-1 and TRBJ2-1, with 10 bases matching TRBD2. The trim removed 0 bases at V and 8 bases at J, leaving 7 bases unmatched. From germline, CDR1 is DFQATT and CDR2 SNEGSKA (reference sequence). CDR3 size: 15 residues. In DNA form, the CDR3 reads TGCAGTGCTAGAGACCCTAGCGGGAGCAAAGATGAGCAGTTCTTC. It specifies CSARDPSGSKDEQFF.

J is TRBJ1-1 and V is TRBV11-3; D ambiguous. Between the trimmed V and J ends, which lost 2 bases and 1 base, there was a span of 11 bases. Per the germline V gene, CDR1 is SGHNT and CDR2 is YENEEA. This CDR3 is 15 amino acids long. The CDR3 sequence is CASSLTRLANTEAFF. CDR3 sequence (DNA): TGTGCCAGCAGCTTAACCAGGCTAGCGAACACTGAAGCTTTCTTT. Variable domain in full (rest from reference TRBV11-3 and TRBJ1-1): EAGVVQSPRYKIIEKKQPVAFWCNPISGHNTLYWYLQNLGQGPELLIRYENEEAVDDSQLPKDRFSAERLKGVDSTLKIQPAELGDSAVYLCASSLTRLANTEAFFGQGTRLTVV.

The CDR3 loop is CASSYGAGREADTQYF. CDR3 bases: TGTGCCAGCAGTTACGGGGCGGGACGAGAGGCAGATACGCAGTATTTT. This sequence joins TRBV6-5 and TRBJ2-3; D is perhaps TRBD2 (6 bases). The CDR3 contains 16 residues. CDR1 is MNHEY and CDR2 is SVGAGI in the germline V gene. V was cut by 2 bases and J by 4 bases, with 16 bases left in between.

In this sample, this clonotype turned up a few times. V usage is TRBV5-5 and J usage is TRBJ2-5, with 8 bases fitting TRBD2. The germline V gene has CDR1 SGHKS and CDR2 YYEKEE (reference sequence). The V segment lost 4 bases and the J segment 5 bases; nucleotides outside the gene matches: 7. The CDR3 is 14 amino acids. This chain's CDR3 is CASSRGTSPETQYF. The CDR3, as DNA: TGTGCCAGCAGCCGTGGGACTAGTCCTGAGACCCAGTACTTC.

This clonotype was found many times. The chain links TRBV19 to TRBJ2-1, with a tentative D call TRBD2 (5 bases). V lost 8 bases, J lost 0 bases, and 11 bases lay in between. Germline V gene data show CDR1 as LNHDA and CDR2 as SQIVND (reference sequence). The CDR3 is 14 residues long. The CDR3 region has the DNA TGTGCCAGTTCCCCCCGGGGCTCCTACAATGAGCAGTTCTTC. Its translation: CASSPRGSYNEQFF.

This clonotype was seen a handful of times. V gene TRBV20-1 combines with J gene TRBJ1-5, with 7 nucleotides matching TRBD1. Germline loops: CDR1 DFQATT, CDR2 SNEGSKA (reference sequence). The CDR3 length is 16 residues. J gave up 0 bases and V 3 bases, and 8 bases lay outside the gene matches. The CDR3 spells CSASRGRGNSNQPQHF. CDR3 nucleotides: TGCAGTGCTAGTAGGGGCAGGGGGAATAGCAATCAGCCCCAGCATTTT.

CDR3 DNA sequence: TGTGCCAGCAGTGAATCGACCTTAGGGGGGACTCAGCCCCAGCATTTT. Amino acids: CASSESTLGGTQPQHF. This chain links TRBV2 with TRBJ1-5, with D possibly matching TRBD1 (6 bases). Germline lookup yields CDR1 SNHLY and CDR2 FYNNEI. This CDR3 is 16 amino acids long. Trimming stripped 2 bases from V and 6 bases from J, with 17 bases between. Using reference TRBV2 and TRBJ1-5 for the parts outside the CDR3, the full variable domain is EPEVTQTPSHQVTQMGQEVILRCVPISNHLYFYWYRQILGQKVEFLVSFYNNEISEKSEIFDDQFSVERPDGSNFTLKIRSTKLEDSAMYFCASSESTLGGTQPQHFGDGTRLSIL.

This clonotype was observed many times. The chain joins TRBV12-3 or TRBV12-4 to TRBJ2-3, with TRBD2 matching 7 bases. Germline trimming cut 2 bases from V and 2 bases from J; bases unmatched to any gene: 1. The CDR3 sequence is 14 residues long. The CDR3 reads CASSLRDYTDTQYF. CDR3 DNA: TGTGCCAGCAGTTTAAGGGACTACACAGATACGCAGTATTTT.

The V call is TRBV28, the J call TRBJ2-3; unclear D gene. V lost 3 bases and J lost 2, with 9 bases in between. This CDR3 is built from 14 residues. The germline gives CDR1 MDHEN, CDR2 SYDVKM. As DNA, the CDR3 is TGTGCCAGCAGTTTGGCATCCTACACAGATACGCAGTATTTT. It translates to CASSLASYTDTQYF.

The J gene is TRBJ2-7, the V gene TRBV28, with D maybe TRBD2 (6 bases). Germline lookup yields CDR1 MDHEN and CDR2 SYDVKM. The V end was cut by 7 bases, the J end by 9 bases, with 22 bases between. The CDR3 runs 14 residues. The CDR3 nucleotides are TGTGCCAGCATCCATGGGGGGAAGCTTTTTGGGCAGTACTTC. It is translated as CASIHGGKLFGQYF.

A few counts support this clonotype. The CDR3 is CASSPDRGATYGYTF. In DNA form, the CDR3 reads TGTGCCAGCAGTCCAGACAGGGGCGCTACCTATGGCTACACCTTC. The chain carries TRBV27 and TRBJ1-2; 8 bases align to TRBD1. This CDR3 comprises 15 residues. V shed 5 bases and J 4 bases; nucleotides not matched to a gene: 9. Germline V CDR1 and CDR2: MNHEY, SMNVEV (reference sequence).

This clonotype was seen a handful of times. The chain couples TRBV12-3 or TRBV12-4 to TRBJ1-6; a weak D match, TRBD1 (6 bases). The CDR3 has 12 residues. Trimming left V 5 bases short and J 10 bases short, with 9 bases between. Here the CDR3 DNA reads TGTGCCAGCAGTGGACAGCTCTCACCCCTCCACTTT. Translation gives CASSGQLSPLHF.

This clonotype was counted many times. This chain connects TRBV12-3 or TRBV12-4 to TRBJ1-2, with D possibly being TRBD1 (6 bases). Trimming cost V 5 bases and J 4 bases, with 17 bases left between them. The length of the CDR3 is 15 residues. In nucleotides, the CDR3 is TGTGCCAGCAGTATACAGGGAGCTCGTAGCTATGGCTACACCTTC. The encoded protein is CASSIQGARSYGYTF.

Here the CDR3 reads CASSQDRGTYNEQFF. The DNA for the CDR3 is TGTGCCAGCAGCCAAGATCGAGGGACCTACAATGAGCAGTTCTTC. The chain couples TRBV3-1 to TRBJ2-1; D may be TRBD2 (5 bases). The V and J ends lost 0 bases and 2 bases respectively, with 8 bases between them. Germline CDR1 reads LGHDT; CDR2 reads YNNKEL (reference sequence). The CDR3 loop spans 15 amino acids.

This clonotype was counted only a few times. This sequence joins TRBV20-1 and TRBJ2-3; D remains ambiguous. This CDR3 contains 11 residues. V was trimmed by 8 bases and J by 6 bases, leaving 12 bases between them. Germline values: CDR1 DFQATT, CDR2 SNEGSKA (reference sequence). CDR3 region: CSTLPGDTQYF. For the CDR3, the DNA is TGCAGTACCCTTCCCGGGGATACGCAGTATTTT.

This clonotype was counted only a few times. This sequence joins TRBV3-1 and TRBJ2-5; TRBD2 agrees at 7 bases. The CDR3 loop spans 14 amino acids. V gave up 0 bases and J gave up 7 bases; unmatched junction bases: 5. CDR1 and CDR2 from the germline V gene are LGHDT and YNNKEL (reference sequence). DNA for the CDR3: TGTGCCAGCAGCCAAGATACGGGAGGCGGGACCCAGTACTTC. Protein: CASSQDTGGGTQYF.

This clonotype was observed at least ten times. The chain carries TRBV12-3 or TRBV12-4 and TRBJ1-5; D might be TRBD1 (5 bases). V lost 11 bases, J lost 6 bases, and 17 bases lay in between. CDR3 length: 13 residues. The CDR3 region has the DNA TGTGCCTTTACCTGGGGGGGAGGTCAGCCCCAGCATTTT. Translated: CAFTWGGGQPQHF.

The chain's CDR3 is CASSPAGATEQYV. The DNA for the CDR3 is TGTGCCAGCAGCCCAGCGGGGGCGACCGAGCAGTACGTC. The V gene is TRBV7-9, the J gene TRBJ2-7; 8 bases map to TRBD2. The CDR3 covers 13 residues. Trimming at V came to 5 bases and at J to 6 bases, leaving 6 bases not matched to a gene. CDR1 is SEHNR and CDR2 is FQNEAQ in the germline V gene (reference sequence).

Many counts were recorded for this clonotype. A read error may produce the germline difference seen at one junction end. This rearrangement joins TRBV5-1 to TRBJ2-3; possible D gene TRBD2, 5 bases. The CDR3 length is 13 residues. Germline V gene lookup returns CDR1 SGHRS and CDR2 YFSETQ. CDR3 amino acids: CASSLGGTDTQYF. The CDR3 DNA reads TGTGCCAGCAGTTTGGGAGGCACAGATACGCAGTATTTT. Filled out from reference TRBV5-1 and TRBJ2-3, the complete variable domain reads KAGVTQTPRYLIKTRGQQVTLSCSPISGHRSVSWYQQTPGQGLQFLFEYFSETQRNKGNFPGRFSGRQFSNSRSEMNVSTLELGDSALYLCASSLGGTDTQYFGPGTRLTVL.

This clonotype was counted between two and nine times. The V call is TRBV25-1, the J call TRBJ2-1; either TRBD1 or TRBD2 may fit D (5 bases each). Trimming removed 4 bases from V and 0 bases from J, with 10 bases in between. Germline CDR1 is MGHDK and CDR2 is SYGVNS. This CDR3 is 15 amino acids long. CDR3 sequence (DNA): TGTGCCAGCAGTGGAGGGGCAAGCTCCTACAATGAGCAGTTCTTC. Translating gives CASSGGASSYNEQFF.

CDR3 DNA sequence: TGTGCCAGCAGCCCGCGGGCGTCGGGACTAGCGGGAGTATACGAGCAGTACGTC. Amino acid sequence: CASSPRASGLAGVYEQYV. The chain carries TRBV9 and TRBJ2-7, with 14 bases matching TRBD2. Germline V lookup: CDR1 SGDLS, CDR2 YYNGEE. Trimming took 4 bases from V and 4 from J; bases not matched to a gene: 13. The CDR3 has 18 residues.

The chain couples TRBV29-1 to TRBJ2-3, with TRBD2 matching over 7 bases. The J segment lost 3 bases and the V segment lost 4 bases, leaving 1 base of the junction unmatched. The germline V gene encodes CDR1 SQVTM and CDR2 ANQGSEA. The CDR3 runs 12 residues. Here the CDR3 DNA reads TGCAGCGTTGCCGGGAGGACAGATACGCAGTATTTT. Translating gives CSVAGRTDTQYF.

This clonotype was counted only a few times. This chain uses TRBV7-2 with TRBJ1-5; D is possibly TRBD1 (5 bases). The ends were cut back, 5 bases at V and 5 bases at J, with 22 bases in the middle. Per germline, CDR1 SGHTA and CDR2 FQGNSA. This CDR3 region has 17 residues. The CDR3 nucleotides are TGTGCCAGCAGCCCAGACGGTTTCGGGGGTAGGGATCAGCCCCAGCATTTT. Protein product: CASSPDGFGGRDQPQHF.

The V gene is TRBV11-2, the J gene TRBJ2-3; 8 positions match TRBD2. Germline loops: CDR1 SGHAT, CDR2 FQNNGV. The CDR3 consists of 16 residues. Trimming at V came to 4 bases and at J to 0 bases, leaving 6 bases not matched to a gene. The CDR3 region has the DNA TGTGCCAGCAGCTGGAATAGCGGGGCCAGCACAGATACGCAGTATTTT. It encodes CASSWNSGASTDTQYF.

This clonotype was observed at least ten times. The chain is built from TRBV24-1 and TRBJ2-7; TRBD1 matches 7 bases. The CDR3 sequence is 14 residues long. The ends lost 3 bases at V and 5 bases at J; junction bases unmatched: 6. The germline CDR1 and CDR2 sequences are KGHDR and SFDVKD. The CDR3 sequence: CATSDPDRVNEQYF. The CDR3 DNA reads TGTGCCACCAGTGATCCCGACAGGGTTAACGAGCAGTACTTC.